This T cell receptor beta chain derives from a study of graft-versus-host responses after intestinal transplantation. Study context: Uniformly, recipients were administered anti-thymocyte globulin induction with subsequent tacrolimus and steroids for 2 to 3 years. Overall study results and limits: GvH clones detected in recipient marrow included some appearing first in ileum or blood. When patients had graft-donor T cell macrochimerism, their allografts held high graft-versus-host to host-versus-graft clonal ratios.

For this clone: Germline and junction disagree at one end, which may indicate a read error.

The CDR3 is 17 amino acids. Germline V gives CDR1 SGHKS, CDR2 YYEKEE (reference sequence). Responders that carried the CFSE label, about 200,000 of them, were plated with about 200,000 irradiated, violet-dye-labeled stimulator cells. Sorted after the reaction were proliferating CFSE-low CD3+CD4+ and CD3+CD8+ responders. TCRdb keeps only in-frame clones here, not all; method: immunoSEQ multiplex PCR. The data contain several thousand clones, about 28% of them singletons. Sequences were derived from alloreactive CD8+ T cells from a mixed lymphocyte reaction culture, sampled before transplantation. Subset meaning: CFSE-low proliferating T cells sorted from roughly 6-day pre-transplant mixed lymphocyte reaction (GvH or HvG direction). The rearrangement joins TRBV5-5 to TRBJ2-6; D unclear. The receptor was derived from a human patient who was an organ donor for intestinal transplantation. The CDR3 is CASFAHHHTKSGQRPDF. The CDR3 nucleotides are TGTGCCAGCTTCGCACATCATCACACAAAGTCGGGCCAACGTCCTGACTTC.